This record concerns one T cell receptor beta chain sequence. The repertoire was sequenced with immunoSEQ multiplex PCR; TCRdb's copy has only in-frame clones and lacks some. The sample lists hundreds of thousands of clones; around 85% were seen once. Germline loops: CDR1 LNHDA, CDR2 SQIVND (reference sequence). The CDR3 is 15 amino acids. Trimming shortened V by 7 bases and J by 0 bases, and 13 bases separated the two germline ends. The sample comes from a study of blood T cell repertoires in COVID-19. The overall study: COVID-19 samples collected from the United States, Italy and Spain covered acute and convalescent phases. The analysed material was cDNA or gDNA that came from T cells, B-cell-depleted T cells, or PBMCs.

The sequencing input was peripheral blood. V is TRBV19 and J is TRBJ1-3; D is undetermined. The TCR sequence derives from a man aged 50-59 years with COVID-19, enrolled during active disease. CDR3 sequence: CASTPDWSSGNTIYF. Here the CDR3 DNA reads TGTGCCAGTACCCCCGACTGGAGCTCTGGAAACACCATATATTTT.